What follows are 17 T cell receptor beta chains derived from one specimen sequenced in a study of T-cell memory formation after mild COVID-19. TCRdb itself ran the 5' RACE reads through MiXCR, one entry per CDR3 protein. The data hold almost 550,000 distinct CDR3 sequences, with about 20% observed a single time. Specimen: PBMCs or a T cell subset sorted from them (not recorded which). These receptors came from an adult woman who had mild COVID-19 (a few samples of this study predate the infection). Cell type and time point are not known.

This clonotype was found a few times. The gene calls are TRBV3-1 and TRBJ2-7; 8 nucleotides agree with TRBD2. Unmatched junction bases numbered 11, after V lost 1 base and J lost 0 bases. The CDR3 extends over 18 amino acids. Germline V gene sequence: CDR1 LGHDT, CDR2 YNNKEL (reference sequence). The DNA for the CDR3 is TGTGCCAGCAGCCAAGGAGCTAGCGGGCCCACTGCCTCCTACGAGCAGTACTTC. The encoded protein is CASSQGASGPTASYEQYF.

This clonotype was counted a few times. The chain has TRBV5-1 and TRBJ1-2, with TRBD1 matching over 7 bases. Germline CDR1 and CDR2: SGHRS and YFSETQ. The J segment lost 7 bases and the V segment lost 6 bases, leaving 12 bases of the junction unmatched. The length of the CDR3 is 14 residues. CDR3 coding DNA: TGCGCCAGCACCCCCTCGTTAGGGGGCGGTGGCTACACCTTC. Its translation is CASTPSLGGGGYTF.

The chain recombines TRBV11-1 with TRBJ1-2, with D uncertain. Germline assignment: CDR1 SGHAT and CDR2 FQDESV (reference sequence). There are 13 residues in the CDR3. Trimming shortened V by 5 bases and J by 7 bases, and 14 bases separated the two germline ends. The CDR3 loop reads CASSPSGPGGYTF. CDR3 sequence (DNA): TGTGCCAGCAGCCCAAGTGGTCCGGGTGGCTACACCTTC.

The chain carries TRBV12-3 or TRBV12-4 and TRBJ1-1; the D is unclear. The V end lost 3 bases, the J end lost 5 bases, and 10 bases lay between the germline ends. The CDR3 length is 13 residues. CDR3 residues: CASSFNEGTEAFF. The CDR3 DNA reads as TGTGCCAGCAGTTTTAATGAAGGGACTGAAGCTTTCTTT.

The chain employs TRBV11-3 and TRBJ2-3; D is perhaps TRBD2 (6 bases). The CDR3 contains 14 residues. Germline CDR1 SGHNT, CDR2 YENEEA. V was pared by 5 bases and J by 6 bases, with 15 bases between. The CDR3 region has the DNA TGTGCCAGCAGCCCCTCGTCCAGCGGGGATACGCAGTATTTT. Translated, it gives CASSPSSSGDTQYF.

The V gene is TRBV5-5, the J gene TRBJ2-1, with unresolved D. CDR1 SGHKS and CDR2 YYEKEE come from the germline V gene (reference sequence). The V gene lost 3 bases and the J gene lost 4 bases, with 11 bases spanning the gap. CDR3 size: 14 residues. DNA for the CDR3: TGTGCCAGCAGCTCCCACCGGGCTTACAATGAGCAGTTCTTC. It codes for CASSSHRAYNEQFF. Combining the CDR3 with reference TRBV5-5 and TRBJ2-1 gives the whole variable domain DAGVTQSPTHLIKTRGQQVTLRCSPISGHKSVSWYQQVLGQGPQFIFQYYEKEERGRGNFPDRFSARQFPNYSSELNVNALLLGDSALYLCASSSHRAYNEQFFGPGTRLTVL.

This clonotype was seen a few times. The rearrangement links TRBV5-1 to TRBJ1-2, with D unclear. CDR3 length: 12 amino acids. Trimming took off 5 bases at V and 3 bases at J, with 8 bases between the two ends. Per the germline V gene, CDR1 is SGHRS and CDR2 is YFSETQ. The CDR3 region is CASSPEDYGYTF. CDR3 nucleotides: TGCGCCAGCAGTCCGGAGGACTATGGCTACACCTTC. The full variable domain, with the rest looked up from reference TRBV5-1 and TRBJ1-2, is KAGVTQTPRYLIKTRGQQVTLSCSPISGHRSVSWYQQTPGQGLQFLFEYFSETQRNKGNFPGRFSGRQFSNSRSEMNVSTLELGDSALYLCASSPEDYGYTFGSGTRLTVV.

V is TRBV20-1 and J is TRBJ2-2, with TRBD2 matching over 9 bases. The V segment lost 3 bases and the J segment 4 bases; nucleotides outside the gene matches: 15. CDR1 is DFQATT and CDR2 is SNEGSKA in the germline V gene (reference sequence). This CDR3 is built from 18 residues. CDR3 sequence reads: CSASGLARGGGGTGELFF. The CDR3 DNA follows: TGCAGTGCTAGTGGCCTCGCCCGAGGCGGGGGGGGCACCGGGGAGCTGTTTTTT.

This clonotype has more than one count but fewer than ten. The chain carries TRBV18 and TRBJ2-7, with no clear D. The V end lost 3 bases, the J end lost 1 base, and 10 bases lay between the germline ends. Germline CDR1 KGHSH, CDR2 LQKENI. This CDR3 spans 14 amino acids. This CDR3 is CASSPLDGSYEQYF. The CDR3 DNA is TGTGCCAGCTCACCCCTGGACGGTTCCTACGAGCAGTACTTC. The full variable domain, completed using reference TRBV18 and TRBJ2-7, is NAGVMQNPRHLVRRRGQEARLRCSPMKGHSHVYWYRQLPEEGLKFMVYLQKENIIDESGMPKERFSAEFPKEGPSILRIQQVVRGDSAAYFCASSPLDGSYEQYFGPGTRLTVT.

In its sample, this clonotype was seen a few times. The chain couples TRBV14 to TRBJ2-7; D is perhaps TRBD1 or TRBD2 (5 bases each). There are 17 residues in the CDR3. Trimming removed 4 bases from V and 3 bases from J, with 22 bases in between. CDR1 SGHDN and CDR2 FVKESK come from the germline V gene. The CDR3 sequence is CASSPGVTRAGSYEQYF. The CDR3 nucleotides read TGTGCCAGCAGCCCTGGTGTTACCAGAGCAGGGAGCTACGAGCAGTACTTC. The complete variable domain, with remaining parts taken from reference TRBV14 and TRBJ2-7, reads EAGVTQFPSHSVIEKGQTVTLRCDPISGHDNLYWYRRVMGKEIKFLLHFVKESKQDESGMPNNRFLAERTGGTYSTLKVQPAELEDSGVYFCASSPGVTRAGSYEQYFGPGTRLTVT.

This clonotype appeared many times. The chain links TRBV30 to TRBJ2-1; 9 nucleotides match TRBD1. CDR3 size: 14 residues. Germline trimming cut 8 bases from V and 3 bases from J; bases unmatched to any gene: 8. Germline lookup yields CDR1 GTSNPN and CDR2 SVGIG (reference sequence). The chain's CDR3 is CARSTGGIYNEQFF. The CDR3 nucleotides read TGTGCCAGATCCACAGGGGGCATCTACAATGAGCAGTTCTTC.

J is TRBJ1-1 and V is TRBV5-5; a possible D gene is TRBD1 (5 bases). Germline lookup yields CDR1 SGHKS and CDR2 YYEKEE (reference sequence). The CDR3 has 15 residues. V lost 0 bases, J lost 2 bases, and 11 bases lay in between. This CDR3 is CASSLATGLNTEAFF. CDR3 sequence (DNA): TGTGCCAGCAGCTTGGCTACGGGACTTAACACTGAAGCTTTCTTT.

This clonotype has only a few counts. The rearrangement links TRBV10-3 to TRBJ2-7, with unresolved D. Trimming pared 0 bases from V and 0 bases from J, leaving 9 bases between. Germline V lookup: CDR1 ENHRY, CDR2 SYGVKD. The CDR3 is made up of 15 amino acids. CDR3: CAISESSGNSYEQYF. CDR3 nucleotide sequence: TGTGCCATCAGTGAGTCTAGTGGGAACTCCTACGAGCAGTACTTC.

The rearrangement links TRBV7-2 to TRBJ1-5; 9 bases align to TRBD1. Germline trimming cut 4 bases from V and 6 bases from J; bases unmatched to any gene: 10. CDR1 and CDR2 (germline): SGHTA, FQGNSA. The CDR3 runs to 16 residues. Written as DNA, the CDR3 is TGTGCCAGCAGCTCGACAGGGGGGTCGGATAGTCAGCCCCAGCATTTT. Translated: CASSSTGGSDSQPQHF.

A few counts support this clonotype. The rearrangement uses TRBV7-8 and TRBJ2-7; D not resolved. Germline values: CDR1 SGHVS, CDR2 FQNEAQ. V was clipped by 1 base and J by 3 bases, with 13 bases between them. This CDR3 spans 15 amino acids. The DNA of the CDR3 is TGTGCCAGCAGCTTAGGGGTATTACCCAACTACGAGCAGTACTTC. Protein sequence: CASSLGVLPNYEQYF. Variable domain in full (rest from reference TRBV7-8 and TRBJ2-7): GAGVSQSPRYKVAKRGQDVALRCDPISGHVSLFWYQQALGQGPEFLTYFQNEAQLDKSGLPSDRFFAERPEGSVSTLKIQRTQQEDSAVYLCASSLGVLPNYEQYFGPGTRLTVT.

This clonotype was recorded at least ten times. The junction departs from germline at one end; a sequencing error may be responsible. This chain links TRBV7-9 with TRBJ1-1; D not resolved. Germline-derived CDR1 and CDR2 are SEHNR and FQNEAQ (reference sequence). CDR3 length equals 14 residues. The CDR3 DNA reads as TGCGCCAGCAGCTTGGGCGGGGTGAACACTGAAGCTTTCTTT. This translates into CASSLGGVNTEAFF.

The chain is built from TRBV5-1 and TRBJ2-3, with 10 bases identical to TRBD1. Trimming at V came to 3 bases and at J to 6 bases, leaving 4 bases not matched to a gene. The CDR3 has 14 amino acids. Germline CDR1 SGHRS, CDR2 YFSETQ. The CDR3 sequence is CASSSGTGDDTQYF. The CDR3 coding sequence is TGCGCCAGCAGCTCCGGGACAGGGGACGATACGCAGTATTTT.